This passage covers 32 T cell receptor beta chains from one sample sequenced in a study of Graves' ophthalmopathy and Graves' hyperthyroidism. Amplifying from RNA transcripts, the study obtained TCR beta CDR3 regions. RT-PCR in the first round used HTBI primers; a second-round multiplex PCR followed. TCRdb re-called the multiplex PCR reads through MiXCR, storing one row per CDR3 protein. This table holds around 1.1 million distinct CDR3 sequences, about two fifths found once. Sequencing used peripheral blood or thyroid tissue (not recorded which). The source of these receptors is an adult man with Graves' hyperthyroidism.

This sequence joins TRBV20-1 and TRBJ1-6; tentatively, D is TRBD1 (5 bases). Trimming removed 0 bases at V and 10 bases at J, with 10 bases between. The CDR3 has 13 amino acids. Germline CDR1 and CDR2: DFQATT and SNEGSKA (reference sequence). The DNA of the CDR3 is TGCAGTGCTAGAGACAGGGTTGGCTCACCCCTCCACTTT. This sequence encodes CSARDRVGSPLHF.

This clonotype was detected ten times or more. CDR3 nucleotide sequence: TGTGCCAGTAGTACTGTCACGGTGGGGGAAACTGAAGCTTTCTTT. Translation: CASSTVTVGETEAFF. The chain carries TRBV19 and TRBJ1-1; weak D call: TRBD1 (5 bases). CDR3 length equals 15 residues. Trimming stripped 4 bases from V and 5 bases from J, with 17 bases between. The germline V gene has CDR1 LNHDA and CDR2 SQIVND (reference sequence). Filled out from reference TRBV19 and TRBJ1-1, the complete variable domain reads DGGITQSPKYLFRKEGQNVTLSCEQNLNHDAMYWYRQDPGQGLRLIYYSQIVNDFQKGDIAEGYSVSREKKESFPLTVTSAQKNPTAFYLCASSTVTVGETEAFFGQGTRLTVV.

The chain couples TRBV5-1 to TRBJ2-7; 7 bases fit TRBD1. V trimming: 8 bases; J trimming: 6 bases; junction bases outside the gene matches: 11. The CDR3 is 13 amino acids. The germline V gene has CDR1 SGHRS and CDR2 YFSETQ. The CDR3, as DNA: TGCGCCAGTGGGGTAGGGGGCGCGTTCGAGCAGTACTTC. This gives the protein CASGVGGAFEQYF.

There are a few counts of this clonotype. A much more abundant neighbour one base away suggests this may be a read error. The chain employs TRBV10-2 and TRBJ2-2; D gene ambiguous. The CDR3 is made up of 14 amino acids. V lost 6 bases, J lost 1 base, and 9 bases lay in between. Germline CDR1 reads WSHSY; CDR2 reads SAAADI. The CDR3 DNA reads TGCGCCAGCAGGGACGGCGAGAACACCGGGGAGCTGTTTTTT. Protein: CASRDGENTGELFF.

This clonotype was recorded a few times. The V and J genes are TRBV27 and TRBJ1-4, with no clear D. Per the germline V gene, CDR1 is MNHEY and CDR2 is SMNVEV (reference sequence). The CDR3 covers 15 residues. Deletions cut 2 bases from V and 8 bases from J, with 15 bases between. The CDR3 DNA reads TGTGCCAGCAGTTTAATCGCAGGCTATGGGGAAAAACTGTTTTTT. Protein sequence: CASSLIAGYGEKLFF.

In its sample, this clonotype was seen many times. The chain joins TRBV7-8 to TRBJ2-5; 10 bases align to TRBD2. The CDR3 runs to 16 residues. J lost 2 bases, V lost 1 base, and 4 bases had no gene match. Looked up from germline, CDR1 is SGHVS and CDR2 is FQNEAQ. This CDR3 reads CASSLGAGGAQETQYF. The CDR3 DNA reads as TGTGCCAGCAGCTTAGGAGCGGGGGGGGCACAAGAGACCCAGTACTTC.

V is TRBV25-1 and J is TRBJ2-5; TRBD2 matches at 11 bases. Germline values: CDR1 MGHDK, CDR2 SYGVNS. V was clipped by 3 bases and J by 5 bases; unmatched bases: 5. This CDR3 contains 15 residues. The CDR3 is CASSEGLAAPETQYF. The CDR3 DNA follows: TGTGCCAGCAGTGAGGGACTAGCGGCCCCGGAGACCCAGTACTTC.

This clonotype was counted many times. One end of the junction fails to match germline, which may point to a read error. J is TRBJ2-2 and V is TRBV5-1; D is uncertain. CDR1 is SGHRS, CDR2 YFSETQ, per germline. The CDR3 has 12 amino acids. CDR3 bases: TGTGCCAGCAGCTTAGTCCCCGGGGAGCTGTTTTTT. Encoded protein: CASSLVPGELFF. Full variable domain (rest looked up from reference TRBV5-1 and TRBJ2-2): KAGVTQTPRYLIKTRGQQVTLSCSPISGHRSVSWYQQTPGQGLQFLFEYFSETQRNKGNFPGRFSGRQFSNSRSEMNVSTLELGDSALYLCASSLVPGELFFGEGSRLTVL.

This clonotype has a count of ten or more. The chain joins TRBV7-9 to TRBJ2-7; 11 bases align to TRBD2. The CDR3 length is 18 residues. With 2 bases clipped from V and 3 bases from J, the junction kept 12 bases outside the gene matches. Germline V gene data show CDR1 as SEHNR and CDR2 as FQNEAQ (reference sequence). CDR3 residues: CASSLSLGGSGGDYEQYF. In DNA, the CDR3 is TGTGCCAGCAGCTTATCCCTCGGGGGTAGCGGGGGGGACTACGAGCAGTACTTC.

This clonotype was counted many times. This chain connects TRBV20-1 to TRBJ1-6; D remains ambiguous. CDR1 and CDR2 (germline): DFQATT, SNEGSKA (reference sequence). V was clipped by 2 bases and J by 6 bases, with 5 bases between them. The CDR3 consists of 12 residues. Here the CDR3 reads CSARRGNSPLHF. The CDR3 bases are TGCAGTGCTAGAAGAGGTAATTCACCCCTCCACTTT.

This clonotype was detected ten times or more. This sequence joins TRBV29-1 and TRBJ2-7, with 8 bases fitting TRBD1. The CDR3 consists of 13 residues. Germline lookup yields CDR1 SQVTM and CDR2 ANQGSEA. Trimming at V came to 6 bases and at J to 3 bases, leaving 7 bases not matched to a gene. CDR3 bases: TGCAGCGTAGCCGGGACAGGACTCTACGAGCAGTACTTC. Encoded protein: CSVAGTGLYEQYF.

The chain uses TRBV9 and TRBJ2-5; possibly TRBD1 or TRBD2 for D (7 bases each). This CDR3 contains 17 residues. Looked up from germline, CDR1 is SGDLS and CDR2 is YYNGEE. Trimming stripped 5 bases from V and 4 bases from J, with 24 bases between. CDR3 bases: TGTGCCAGCAGTTTTTCCCCCCAGGGGGGAGGGATAGAGACCCAGTACTTC. It is translated as CASSFSPQGGGIETQYF. The full variable domain, rest sourced from reference TRBV9 and TRBJ2-5, is DSGVTQTPKHLITATGQRVTLRCSPRSGDLSVYWYQQSLDQGLQFLIQYYNGEERAKGNILERFSAQQFPDLHSELNLSSLELGDSALYFCASSFSPQGGGIETQYFGPGTRLLVL.

This clonotype was seen many times. This sequence joins TRBV5-1 and TRBJ2-7; D possibly uses TRBD1 or TRBD2 (5 bases each). This CDR3 comprises 15 residues. Trimming removed 5 bases from V and 0 bases from J, with 15 bases in between. Germline CDR1 is SGHRS and CDR2 is YFSETQ. CDR3 sequence reads: CASSRGPEGSYEQYF. The CDR3 DNA sequence: TGCGCCAGCAGTAGGGGCCCCGAGGGCTCCTACGAGCAGTACTTC.

This clonotype was picked up many times. The chain has TRBV7-7 and TRBJ2-7; the D gene is possibly TRBD2 (6 bases). CDR3 size: 15 residues. Germline V CDR1 and CDR2: SSHAT, FNYEAQ (reference sequence). Trimming left V 1 base short and J 3 bases short, with 13 bases between. The CDR3 sequence: CASSLGFGGIYEQYF. As DNA, the CDR3 is TGTGCCAGCAGCTTAGGTTTTGGGGGGATCTACGAGCAGTACTTC.

V is TRBV29-1 and J is TRBJ2-7; TRBD2 is a possible D gene (7 bases). The CDR3 runs 14 residues. V dropped 0 bases and J dropped 2 bases, with 11 bases sitting between them. CDR1 and CDR2 (germline): SQVTM, ANQGSEA. The CDR3 DNA reads as TGCAGCGTTGAAGACTCGCGGGGGCCCTACGAGCAGTACTTC. Translation gives CSVEDSRGPYEQYF.

At least ten counts were recorded for this clonotype. This chain's CDR3 is CASRPGTADTEAFF. CDR3 in DNA: TGCGCCAGCAGACCCGGGACAGCTGACACTGAAGCTTTCTTT. The chain combines TRBV5-1 with TRBJ1-1; 7 nucleotides line up with TRBD1. Germline V lookup: CDR1 SGHRS, CDR2 YFSETQ. This CDR3 has 14 amino acids. V lost 5 bases and J lost 3; bases outside the gene matches: 7. The full variable domain, completed using reference TRBV5-1 and TRBJ1-1, is KAGVTQTPRYLIKTRGQQVTLSCSPISGHRSVSWYQQTPGQGLQFLFEYFSETQRNKGNFPGRFSGRQFSNSRSEMNVSTLELGDSALYLCASRPGTADTEAFFGQGTRLTVV.

The chain carries TRBV29-1 and TRBJ2-1; no clear D gene. The CDR3 consists of 12 residues. Trimming shortened V by 3 bases and J by 8 bases, and 11 bases separated the two germline ends. The germline V gene has CDR1 SQVTM and CDR2 ANQGSEA. The CDR3 coding sequence is TGCAGCGTTGAGGACCGCCCGGATGAGCAGTTCTTC. Protein product: CSVEDRPDEQFF.

In its sample, this clonotype was seen many times. V is TRBV7-2 and J is TRBJ1-5; D unclear. This CDR3 contains 16 residues. Trimming pared 3 bases from V and 2 bases from J, leaving 14 bases between. Germline loops: CDR1 SGHTA, CDR2 FQGNSA. The CDR3 protein is CASSFSRGRGNQPQHF. In DNA form, the CDR3 reads TGTGCCAGCAGCTTCTCCCGGGGTAGGGGCAATCAGCCCCAGCATTTT. Combining the CDR3 with reference TRBV7-2 and TRBJ1-5 gives the whole variable domain GAGVSQSPSNKVTEKGKDVELRCDPISGHTALYWYRQSLGQGLEFLIYFQGNSAPDKSGLPSDRFSAERTGGSVSTLTIQRTQQEDSAVYLCASSFSRGRGNQPQHFGDGTRLSIL.

Details on this clonotype: This may stem from a read error, because a much larger clone lies one nucleotide away. This chain links TRBV20-1 with TRBJ1-1; D remains ambiguous. The CDR3 sequence is 13 residues long. Trimming cost V 0 bases and J 6 bases, with 11 bases left between them. CDR1 and CDR2 (germline): DFQATT, SNEGSKA (reference sequence). CDR3 protein: CSARDPRVPEAFF. CDR3 in DNA: TGCAGTGCTAGAGATCCTCGAGTTCCTGAAGCTTTCTTT.

The gene calls are TRBV10-3 and TRBJ2-6; 7 positions agree with TRBD1. The germline V gene encodes CDR1 ENHRY and CDR2 SYGVKD. The CDR3 is made up of 16 amino acids. With V trimmed by 4 bases and J by 0 bases, 3 bases remained unmatched. Written as DNA, the CDR3 is TGTGCCATCAGTGGCAGGGGGTTCTCTGGGGCCAACGTCCTGACTTTC. This translates into CAISGRGFSGANVLTF.

This chain connects TRBV3-1 to TRBJ2-5; D may be TRBD2 (7 bases). Germline-derived CDR1 and CDR2 are LGHDT and YNNKEL (reference sequence). This CDR3 has 16 amino acids. V lost 0 bases and J 5 bases, leaving 16 bases between the germline ends. The chain's CDR3 is CASSQEIGGLKETQYF. CDR3 DNA: TGTGCCAGCAGCCAAGAGATCGGGGGGCTGAAGGAGACCCAGTACTTC.

V and J are TRBV25-1 and TRBJ1-2, with D perhaps TRBD1 (5 bases). Trimming stripped 10 bases from V and 7 bases from J, with 16 bases between. The CDR3 is 12 residues long. Germline assignment: CDR1 MGHDK and CDR2 SYGVNS. The CDR3 sequence: CATRDPTRGYTF. The CDR3 nucleotides read TGTGCCACCAGGGACCCGACGCGTGGCTACACCTTC.

This chain links TRBV5-6 with TRBJ2-2; D is possibly TRBD1 (6 bases). Trimming took 1 base from V and 0 from J, leaving 10 bases between them. CDR1 and CDR2 (germline): SGHDT, YYEEEE. This CDR3 has 16 residues. The DNA for the CDR3 is TGTGCCAGCAGCTTGAGACAGGCCACGAACACCGGGGAGCTGTTTTTT. Translating it yields CASSLRQATNTGELFF.

About this clonotype: A read error may be the cause here, since a much bigger clone is one base away. V gene TRBV7-3 combines with J gene TRBJ1-5, with D perhaps matching TRBD1 (5 bases). CDR3 length: 16 amino acids. V was shortened by 1 base and J by 0 bases, with 10 bases between the two germline ends. Per the germline V gene, CDR1 is SGHTA and CDR2 is FQGTGA. The CDR3 coding sequence is TGTGCCAGCAGCTTAAGGGGCAGAAATAGCAATCAGCCCCAGCATTTT. Amino acid sequence: CASSLRGRNSNQPQHF.

The V gene is TRBV7-2, the J gene TRBJ2-3; D call uncertain. The CDR3 totals 13 residues. V was clipped by 5 bases and J by 2 bases, with 8 bases between them. The germline CDR1 and CDR2 sequences are SGHTA and FQGNSA. Here the CDR3 reads CASSHPVTDTQYF. CDR3 bases: TGTGCCAGCAGCCATCCGGTCACAGATACGCAGTATTTT.

This sequence joins TRBV5-1 and TRBJ1-2; 8 positions match TRBD1. The CDR3 length is 15 residues. Germline V CDR1 and CDR2: SGHRS, YFSETQ. J was trimmed by 7 bases and V by 3 bases; bases with no gene match: 11. CDR3 bases: TGCGCCAGCAGCTACGGACAGGGCGCCCTACCTGGCTACACCTTC. Amino acid sequence: CASSYGQGALPGYTF.

This clonotype occurred many times. The V call is TRBV7-2, the J call TRBJ2-7, with TRBD1 identical over 7 bases. CDR1 SGHTA and CDR2 FQGNSA come from the germline V gene. CDR3 length equals 13 residues. Trimming removed 5 bases from V and 6 bases from J; junction bases left unmatched: 7. This chain's CDR3 is CASSQLTGSEQYF. The DNA of the CDR3 is TGTGCCAGCAGCCAACTGACAGGGTCCGAGCAGTACTTC.

A word on this clonotype: With a much larger clone just one base away, this may be a read error. The gene calls are TRBV29-1 and TRBJ2-7; perhaps D is TRBD1 or TRBD2 (5 bases each). CDR3 length: 11 amino acids. The germline V and J ends were trimmed by 7 bases and 6 bases, with 13 bases remaining between them. Germline-derived CDR1 and CDR2 are SQVTM and ANQGSEA. For the CDR3, the DNA is TGCAGCGCATCCGGGGCAACCGAGCAGTACTTC. Protein product: CSASGATEQYF.

This clonotype turned up a few times. The CDR3 DNA follows: TGCGCCAGCAGCTTGGAAACGCAGGGCCTCTCTAACTATGGCTACACCTTC. Residues: CASSLETQGLSNYGYTF. The gene calls are TRBV5-1 and TRBJ1-2, with D possibly matching TRBD1 (5 bases). Trimming took off 0 bases at V and 0 bases at J, with 15 bases between the two ends. The CDR3 covers 17 residues. Germline V gives CDR1 SGHRS, CDR2 YFSETQ.

The rearrangement links TRBV2 to TRBJ2-7; 13 positions agree with TRBD2. Trimming removed 8 bases from V and 0 bases from J; junction bases left unmatched: 13. CDR1 and CDR2 (germline): SNHLY, FYNNEI. The CDR3 contains 18 residues. The CDR3 coding sequence is TGTGCCAGCCAAAAGGGACTAGCGGGACCCCAGATCTCCTACGAGCAGTACTTC. Amino acids: CASQKGLAGPQISYEQYF.

This clonotype was seen a single time. The chain joins TRBV25-1 to TRBJ2-7, with 9 bases aligning to TRBD1. Germline V gives CDR1 MGHDK, CDR2 SYGVNS. This CDR3 comprises 15 residues. V lost 4 bases to trimming and J lost 6 bases; unmatched junction nucleotides: 10. For the CDR3, the DNA is TGTGCCAGCAGTGGAGGACAGGGGCCGAGGAGCGAGCAGTACTTC. Encoded protein: CASSGGQGPRSEQYF.

This clonotype was recorded many times. V and J are TRBV29-1 and TRBJ2-2; possible D gene TRBD1, 5 bases. V was pared by 4 bases and J by 0 bases, with 12 bases between. This CDR3 contains 15 residues. Germline assignment: CDR1 SQVTM and CDR2 ANQGSEA. CDR3 DNA: TGCAGCGTTGCCCGACAGACCGCGAACACCGGGGAGCTGTTTTTT. This encodes CSVARQTANTGELFF.